The 32 T cell receptor beta chains presented below share a single source sample, sequenced in a study of blood T cell repertoires in COVID-19. This table comes from immunoSEQ multiplex PCR, and its TCRdb copy is limited to in-frame clones, with some not included. The sample comprises some 160,000 clones, around nine tenths of which are singletons, and about a tenth rests with the top ten. The sequenced sample consisted of peripheral blood. These receptors came from a woman aged 70 to 79 with COVID-19, enrolled during active disease.

The table lists this clone with a few counts. The chain carries TRBV28 and TRBJ1-2; D unclear. V lost 5 bases and J 8 bases, leaving 12 bases between the germline ends. The germline gives CDR1 MDHEN, CDR2 SYDVKM. The CDR3 runs 12 residues. The CDR3 is CASSRDSGGYTF. The CDR3 nucleotides read TGTGCCAGCAGTCGAGATTCGGGGGGCTACACCTTC.

V gene TRBV18 combines with J gene TRBJ1-1; 8 nucleotides line up with TRBD1. Germline V gene lookup returns CDR1 KGHSH and CDR2 LQKENI. With V trimmed by 3 bases and J by 1 base, 1 base remained unmatched. The CDR3 sequence is 14 residues long. In nucleotides, the CDR3 is TGTGCCAGCTCACCGGGACAGGAGAACACTGAAGCTTTCTTT. Encoded protein: CASSPGQENTEAFF.

This chain joins TRBV10-2 and TRBJ2-5, with unresolved D. Trimming shortened V by 4 bases and J by 0 bases, and 6 bases separated the two germline ends. The germline CDR1 and CDR2 sequences are WSHSY and SAAADI. The CDR3 runs to 13 residues. CDR3 sequence: CASSVTDQETQYF. CDR3 nucleotide sequence: TGCGCCAGCAGTGTTACGGACCAAGAGACCCAGTACTTC.

The chain combines TRBV7-9 with TRBJ2-5, with TRBD2 identical over 9 bases. The V gene's germline CDR1 is SEHNR and CDR2 FQNEAQ (reference sequence). J gave up 5 bases and V 4 bases, and 5 bases lay outside the gene matches. The CDR3 totals 14 residues. The CDR3 spells CASSSAGGLETQYF. DNA of the CDR3: TGTGCCAGCAGCTCAGCGGGGGGTTTGGAGACCCAGTACTTC.

The chain employs TRBV25-1 and TRBJ2-1; 13 bases align to TRBD2. Germline V lookup: CDR1 MGHDK, CDR2 SYGVNS. CDR3 length: 17 residues. V shed 2 bases, J shed 4 bases, and the junction held 5 bases outside the gene matches. The CDR3 sequence: CASSERRGLAGYNEQFF. For the CDR3, the DNA is TGTGCCAGCAGTGAAAGGAGGGGACTAGCGGGATACAATGAGCAGTTCTTC.

V gene TRBV6-2 or TRBV6-3 combines with J gene TRBJ1-1; D might be TRBD1 (6 bases). The CDR3 is 14 amino acids. The germline CDR1 and CDR2 sequences are MNHEY and SVGEGT. Trimming stripped 5 bases from V and 5 bases from J, with 15 bases between. In DNA form, the CDR3 reads TGTGCCAGCAGTCTCCGGGGGGCGGGAACTGAAGCTTTCTTT. It encodes CASSLRGAGTEAFF.

The J gene is TRBJ1-4, the V gene TRBV7-9; the D is unclear. The CDR3 extends over 12 amino acids. The germline V gene encodes CDR1 SEHNR and CDR2 FQNEAQ (reference sequence). Trimming stripped 3 bases from V and 8 bases from J, with 7 bases between. As DNA, the CDR3 is TGTGCCAGCAGCTTTTCAAGCGAAAAACTGTTTTTT. It yields the protein CASSFSSEKLFF. The complete variable domain, with remaining parts taken from reference TRBV7-9 and TRBJ1-4, reads DTGVSQNPRHKITKRGQNVTFRCDPISEHNRLYWYRQTLGQGPEFLTYFQNEAQLEKSRLLSDRFSAERPKGSFSTLEIQRTEQGDSAMYLCASSFSSEKLFFGSGTQLSVL.

The rearrangement joins TRBV28 to TRBJ2-5; TRBD2 matches 10 bases. J lost 7 bases, V lost 6 bases, and 11 bases had no gene match. This CDR3 is built from 15 residues. Germline CDR1 reads MDHEN; CDR2 reads SYDVKM. In nucleotides, the CDR3 is TGTGCCAGCAGCTTAGCGGGGGGCCAACACGGGACCCAGTACTTC. Translated, it gives CASSLAGGQHGTQYF.

This clone has a single count. V gene TRBV18 combines with J gene TRBJ1-6; D remains ambiguous. The CDR3 covers 15 residues. Trimming removed 3 bases from V and 7 bases from J, with 13 bases in between. The germline CDR1 and CDR2 sequences are KGHSH and LQKENI. The CDR3 nucleotides read TGTGCCAGCTCACCGTTCGGGATACTCAATTCACCCCTCCACTTT. It specifies CASSPFGILNSPLHF.

The CDR3 nucleotides read TGTGCCAGCAGCTTAAACAGGGGGCCCGGCTACACCTTC. This codes for CASSLNRGPGYTF. This chain joins TRBV11-2 and TRBJ1-2; 9 bases map to TRBD1. V trimming: 2 bases; J trimming: 8 bases; junction bases outside the gene matches: 3. CDR3 size: 13 residues. Germline CDR1 SGHAT, CDR2 FQNNGV.

V and J are TRBV11-2 and TRBJ1-2; D ambiguous. Germline CDR1 and CDR2: SGHAT and FQNNGV. The CDR3 covers 14 residues. Trimming took 5 bases from V and 3 from J, leaving 13 bases between them. The CDR3 loop is CASSTGAWDYGYTF. The CDR3 region has the DNA TGTGCCAGCAGCACGGGAGCTTGGGACTATGGCTACACCTTC.

The gene calls are TRBV6-6 and TRBJ2-7, with a tentative D call TRBD1 (6 bases). This CDR3 is 14 amino acids long. Looked up from germline, CDR1 is MNHNY and CDR2 is SVGAGI (reference sequence). Trimming took off 6 bases at V and 0 bases at J, with 12 bases between the two ends. CDR3 nucleotide sequence: TGTGCCAGCAGACCCCAGGGGAACTCCTACGAGCAGTACTTC. This encodes CASRPQGNSYEQYF.

The J gene is TRBJ1-1, the V gene TRBV7-3, with a possible D match to TRBD1 (6 bases). CDR1 and CDR2 (germline): SGHTA, FQGTGA. The CDR3 sequence is 13 residues long. V was shortened by 5 bases and J by 4 bases, with 11 bases between the two germline ends. CDR3: CASSVRGGTEAFF. As DNA, the CDR3 is TGTGCCAGCAGCGTGAGAGGGGGCACTGAAGCTTTCTTT.

For the CDR3, the DNA is TGCGCCAGCAGCTCGACGGGAGGGAGCGGGGGGCCCCTTTCACGGGAGCAGTACTTC. Amino acid sequence: CASSSTGGSGGPLSREQYF. The chain combines TRBV5-1 with TRBJ2-7, with 9 bases matching TRBD2. The CDR3 sequence is 19 residues long. The V gene end was trimmed by 3 bases and the J gene end by 7 bases; junction bases not matched to a gene: 23. CDR1 and CDR2 from the germline V gene are SGHRS and YFSETQ.

The V gene is TRBV4-1, the J gene TRBJ1-1, with D uncertain. Trimming took 7 bases from V and 1 from J, leaving 10 bases between them. The CDR3 is 13 amino acids. In germline, CDR1 is MGHRA, CDR2 YSYEKL. CDR3 region: CASTPTGNTEAFF. The CDR3 coding sequence is TGCGCCAGCACCCCAACCGGGAACACTGAAGCTTTCTTT.

The J gene is TRBJ2-5, the V gene TRBV5-1; a possible D gene is TRBD2 (5 bases). Trimming cost V 0 bases and J 5 bases, with 11 bases left between them. The CDR3 covers 14 residues. Germline V gives CDR1 SGHRS, CDR2 YFSETQ. The CDR3 protein is CASSLGIGGETQYF. Here the CDR3 DNA reads TGCGCCAGCAGCTTGGGCATAGGCGGGGAGACCCAGTACTTC.

Only a few counts were recorded for this clone. V and J are TRBV6-4 and TRBJ1-6; no clear D. The CDR3 loop spans 17 amino acids. Germline V gives CDR1 MRHNA, CDR2 SNTAGT. V was cut by 3 bases and J by 0 bases, with 12 bases left in between. CDR3 nucleotide sequence: TGTGCCAGCAGTGATTTCCGGTCGAGCTCCTATAATTCACCCCTCCACTTT. Its translation: CASSDFRSSSYNSPLHF.

This sequence joins TRBV19 and TRBJ1-2; D gene uncertain. V was trimmed by 5 bases and J by 8 bases, leaving 18 bases between them. The CDR3 spans 14 residues. Germline CDR1 is LNHDA and CDR2 is SQIVND (reference sequence). As DNA, the CDR3 is TGTGCCAGTAGTCCCTCCCCCGGGGTCGCGGGCTACACCTTC. Translating gives CASSPSPGVAGYTF.

This clone was counted a single time. The chain's CDR3 is CASSPFGTGLEKLFF. The CDR3 nucleotides read TGTGCCAGCTCACCGTTCGGGACAGGTCTAGAAAAACTGTTTTTT. The chain carries TRBV18 and TRBJ1-4; TRBD1 aligns across 8 bases. The CDR3 spans 15 residues. Germline trimming cut 3 bases from V and 8 bases from J; bases unmatched to any gene: 8. Per germline, CDR1 KGHSH and CDR2 LQKENI.

V gene TRBV5-6 combines with J gene TRBJ2-5; D is possibly TRBD1 (6 bases). There are 16 residues in the CDR3. The germline V gene has CDR1 SGHDT and CDR2 YYEEEE. With 4 bases removed from V and 5 bases from J, the gap between germline ends came to 21 bases. The CDR3 DNA follows: TGTGCCAGCAGCCCCCCTGGTGGGGCAGGGGAGGAGACCCAGTACTTC. This sequence encodes CASSPPGGAGEETQYF.

The chain joins TRBV18 to TRBJ2-7, with TRBD1 as a possible D gene (6 bases). The CDR3 extends over 15 amino acids. Per the germline V gene, CDR1 is KGHSH and CDR2 is LQKENI. Trimming stripped 3 bases from V and 0 bases from J, with 12 bases between. The CDR3 bases are TGTGCCAGCTCACCTACAGGGCCGAGCTCCTACGAGCAGTACTTC. Amino acids: CASSPTGPSSYEQYF.

The CDR3 DNA follows: TGTGCCAGTAGTACCTTGGACGGACCGGCGGGAGAACAGCCCCAGCATTTT. Protein: CASSTLDGPAGEQPQHF. The chain has TRBV19 and TRBJ1-5, with D uncertain. This CDR3 is 17 amino acids long. V shed 4 bases and J shed 7 bases, with 23 bases lying between them. Germline assignment: CDR1 LNHDA and CDR2 SQIVND (reference sequence).

The chain couples TRBV5-4 to TRBJ1-2, with TRBD1 matching over 8 bases. The CDR3 runs to 12 residues. CDR1 and CDR2 (germline): SGHNT, YYREEE (reference sequence). With 2 bases clipped from V and 13 bases from J, the junction kept 7 bases outside the gene matches. This CDR3 reads CASSLFGQGVTF. CDR3 sequence (DNA): TGTGCCAGCAGCTTATTCGGACAGGGTGTCACCTTC.

The V gene is TRBV24-1, the J gene TRBJ2-1; D is perhaps TRBD2 (6 bases). Germline-derived CDR1 and CDR2 are KGHDR and SFDVKD. V lost 4 bases, J lost 8 bases, and 20 bases lay in between. CDR3 size: 16 residues. CDR3 amino acids: CATSDRGLGTSHEQFF. The CDR3 coding sequence is TGTGCCACCAGTGACCGCGGTCTTGGAACTAGCCATGAGCAGTTCTTC.

A single count supports this clone. CDR3 protein: CASSYGTPSGNTIYF. The CDR3 region has the DNA TGTGCCAGCAGCTACGGGACACCCTCTGGAAACACCATATATTTT. The rearrangement links TRBV5-4 to TRBJ1-3; the D gene is possibly TRBD1 (6 bases). The V and J ends lost 3 bases and 0 bases respectively, with 10 bases between them. The CDR3 consists of 15 residues. The germline gives CDR1 SGHNT, CDR2 YYREEE (reference sequence). The whole variable domain, filled in from reference TRBV5-4 and TRBJ1-3, reads ETGVTQSPTHLIKTRGQQVTLRCSSQSGHNTVSWYQQALGQGPQFIFQYYREEENGRGNFPPRFSGLQFPNYSSELNVNALELDDSALYLCASSYGTPSGNTIYFGEGSWLTVV.

V usage is TRBV29-1 and J usage is TRBJ2-6; D gene uncertain. Trimming left V 7 bases short and J 0 bases short, with 4 bases between. Germline-derived CDR1 and CDR2 are SQVTM and ANQGSEA. The CDR3 contains 12 residues. CDR3 protein: CSARSGANVLTF. CDR3 DNA: TGCAGCGCCCGCTCTGGGGCCAACGTCCTGACTTTC. The variable domain in full, completed from reference TRBV29-1 and TRBJ2-6, reads SAVISQKPSRDICQRGTSLTIQCQVDSQVTMMFWYRQQPGQSLTLIATANQGSEATYESGFVIDKFPISRPNLTFSTLTVSNMSPEDSSIYLCSARSGANVLTFGAGSRLTVL.

The V and J genes are TRBV2 and TRBJ1-2, with 8 nucleotides matching TRBD1. Trimming took 2 bases from V and 3 from J; bases not matched to a gene: 8. Germline CDR1 SNHLY, CDR2 FYNNEI. This CDR3 has 16 residues. CDR3 loop: CASSESLQGADYGYTF. The DNA for the CDR3 is TGTGCCAGCAGTGAATCCCTTCAGGGGGCTGACTATGGCTACACCTTC.

This rearrangement joins TRBV9 to TRBJ2-3; D unresolved. V was shortened by 0 bases and J by 0 bases, with 8 bases between the two germline ends. CDR3 length equals 15 residues. Germline V gene sequence: CDR1 SGDLS, CDR2 YYNGEE. For the CDR3, the DNA is TGTGCCAGCAGCGTAGTAGGAGTAAGCACAGATACGCAGTATTTT. Translation: CASSVVGVSTDTQYF.

In this sample, this clone turned up once. This chain connects TRBV6-5 to TRBJ2-7, with 9 bases aligning to TRBD1. V was clipped by 6 bases and J by 6 bases; unmatched bases: 9. This CDR3 contains 14 residues. Per the germline V gene, CDR1 is MNHEY and CDR2 is SVGAGI. CDR3 nucleotides: TGTGCCAGCAGACCTGACAGGGGGTCGTCCGAGCAGTACTTC. This translates into CASRPDRGSSEQYF.

This clone was picked up one time. This sequence joins TRBV9 and TRBJ1-3; TRBD1 is a possible D gene (6 bases). V was cut by 4 bases and J by 3 bases, with 20 bases left in between. The CDR3 is made up of 17 amino acids. Germline V gene sequence: CDR1 SGDLS, CDR2 YYNGEE. The CDR3, as DNA: TGTGCCAGCAGCCCCGCCTTCGGCAGGGGTGATGGAAACACCATATATTTT. Translated: CASSPAFGRGDGNTIYF.

J is TRBJ2-1 and V is TRBV5-6, with a weak D call TRBD2 (5 bases). The CDR3 sequence is 13 residues long. In germline, CDR1 is SGHDT, CDR2 YYEEEE. With 4 bases removed from V and 6 bases from J, the gap between germline ends came to 11 bases. The CDR3 here is CASSQDLSNEQFF. DNA for the CDR3: TGTGCCAGCAGCCAGGACTTAAGCAATGAGCAGTTCTTC.

On this clone itself: A read error may account for a junction end that differs from germline. This sequence joins TRBV7-3 and TRBJ2-7, with a tentative D call TRBD1 (6 bases). Germline CDR1 reads SGHTA; CDR2 reads FQGTGA. The CDR3 contains 13 residues. The CDR3 DNA reads TGTGCCAGCAGCCCACAGAACGGGGCCCACAGGGACTTC. It specifies CASSPQNGAHRDF.